This TCR beta chain was recorded in a study of response to subunit inactivated influenza vaccine. Each CDR3 protein is one row after TCRdb ran MiXCR on the RT-PCR reads. The sample lists around 190,000 distinct CDR3 sequences, about 9% occurring once. Study conclusions and caveats: The authors offered the suggestion that each seasonal influenza vaccination recruits few new T cells.

The ends were cut back, 6 bases at V and 3 bases at J, with 12 bases in the middle. The CDR3 covers 13 residues. Germline V CDR1 and CDR2: LNHDA, SQIVND (reference sequence). About this clonotype: Antigen unknown.

The V gene is TRBV19, the J gene TRBJ2-7; D possibly corresponds to TRBD2 (5 bases). Material: non-naive T cells sorted from PBMCs, obtained on the day of vaccination. The source is a man in his fifties or sixties who received an inactivated influenza vaccine. The CDR3 region is CASRSLSGYEQYF. CDR3 nucleotide sequence: TGTGCCAGTAGATCCTTGAGCGGCTACGAGCAGTACTTC.